Detailed here is one TCR beta chain. J was trimmed by 2 bases and V by 7 bases; bases with no gene match: 5. The CDR3 has 14 amino acids. Germline V lookup: CDR1 SNHLY, CDR2 FYNNEI. Per the original data handling: For nucleated cells, counts were estimated from reference gene primer amplification. Assay: immunoSEQ multiplex PCR; the TCRdb copy retains only in-frame clones and omits some. The V and J calls and clone size come from that table; D and trimming were worked out from the DNA. This sample yields about 210,000 clones, of which 82% are seen a single time; around 12% belongs to the top ten. This sample stems from a study of blood T cell repertoires in COVID-19. Overall study: From the United States, Italy and Spain came samples of acute and convalescent COVID-19. T cells, B-cell-depleted T cells, or PBMCs supplied cDNA or gDNA.

The TCR originated in a middle-aged woman with acute or convalescent COVID-19. The sequenced sample consisted of peripheral blood. The gene calls are TRBV2 and TRBJ1-2; 9 positions agree with TRBD1. CDR3 coding DNA: TGTGCCAGCAATTACAGGGGGCTCAACTATGGCTACACCTTC. Its protein is CASNYRGLNYGYTF.